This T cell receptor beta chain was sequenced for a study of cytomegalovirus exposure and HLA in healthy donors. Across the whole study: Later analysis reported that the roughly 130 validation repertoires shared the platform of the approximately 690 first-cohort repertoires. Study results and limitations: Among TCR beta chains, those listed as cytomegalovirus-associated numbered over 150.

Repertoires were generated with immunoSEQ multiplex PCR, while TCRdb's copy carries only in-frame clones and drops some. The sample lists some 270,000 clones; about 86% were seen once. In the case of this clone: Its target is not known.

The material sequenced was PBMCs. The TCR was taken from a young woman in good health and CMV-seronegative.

The CDR3 protein is CASSFAAGGSEQYF. The CDR3 DNA reads TGTGCCAGCAGCTTCGCGGCGGGAGGAAGCGAGCAGTACTTC. The chain has TRBV7-2 and TRBJ2-7; 8 bases agree with TRBD2. The ends lost 3 bases at V and 6 bases at J; junction bases unmatched: 7. CDR3 size: 14 residues. Germline V CDR1 and CDR2: SGHTA, FQGNSA.